The clone carrying this T cell receptor (beta chain) is labeled as medium-sized. The antigen remains unidentified. The data were obtained in a study of early T cells in non-severe SARS-CoV-2 infection. Overall study results and limits: The matching step, a VDJdb search, favored anti-spike CD8 responses and missed private and CD4 specificities.

TCRdb reprocessed the 5' RACE reads with MiXCR, giving one entry per CDR3 protein. The table includes about 25,000 distinct CDR3 sequences, about 4.5% detected once. The specimen was whole blood. The source is an adult who was a healthcare worker with PCR-confirmed SARS-CoV-2 infection or an uninfected control (not recorded which).

Here the CDR3 reads CASSLRAGSDYEQYF. For the CDR3, the DNA is TGCGCCAGCAGCTTGAGAGCGGGATCAGACTACGAGCAGTACTTC. V usage is TRBV5-1 and J usage is TRBJ2-7; 7 bases map to TRBD2. The junction had 7 bases not matched to a gene; V was cut back by 1 base and J by 3 bases. The germline V gene encodes CDR1 SGHRS and CDR2 YFSETQ. The CDR3 runs to 15 residues.